This is a list of T cell receptor beta chains from one sample in a study of blood T cell repertoires in COVID-19. TCRdb's copy holds only in-frame clones and misses some; the assay was immunoSEQ multiplex PCR. The table records a few hundred thousand clones, approximately 91% of them present only once. Sequenced input: peripheral blood. The receptors here all came from a woman aged 55-70 years with acute or convalescent COVID-19. The CDR3 runs from the conserved cysteine through the conserved F or W. D genes are given only for firm matches. Clone size is shown for a subset of rows, as once, few, many or a class of expanded clone.

D gene	J gene	clone size	V gene	CDR3 DNA	CDR3 protein
TRBD1	TRBJ1-2	once	TRBV19	TGTGCCAGTAGCTCAGCAGGGGGCGCGGATGGCTACACCTTC	CASSSAGGADGYTF
TRBD1	TRBJ1-5	NA	TRBV2	TGTGCCAGCAGCGTCGCGGGGACAGCCTATAGCAATCAGCCCCAGCATTTT	CASSVAGTAYSNQPQHF
TRBD1	TRBJ1-1	once	TRBV18	TGTGCCAGCTCACGATACTCTACGGGACAGGGGGGCCTGAACACTGAAGCTTTCTTT	CASSRYSTGQGGLNTEAFF
TRBD1	TRBJ2-1	NA	TRBV9	TGTGCCAGCAGCGTCCGGACAGGGGGGGTAGATGAGCAGTTCTTC	CASSVRTGGVDEQFF
NA	TRBJ2-5	NA	TRBV7-2	TGTGCCAGCAGCTTAGTGGGCAGCCAAGAGACCCAGTACTTC	CASSLVGSQETQYF
TRBD2	TRBJ2-7	NA	TRBV4-3	TGCGCCAGCAGCCAAGATCTGGGGGGAGGGAGGGAGTACTTC	CASSQDLGGGREYF
TRBD1	TRBJ1-1	NA	TRBV5-1	TGCGCCAGCAGCTCCCGGGACAGGGGGTCGGGGAACACTGAAGCTTTCTTT	CASSSRDRGSGNTEAFF
NA	TRBJ2-1	NA	TRBV9	TGTGCCAGCAGAGGTGAGGGGGGGATTGAGCAGTTCTTC	CASRGEGGIEQFF
TRBD1	TRBJ2-7	NA	TRBV28	TGTGCCAGCAGTTCATCCCTCCGGGACAGGGTGTTGGGCGAGCAGTACTTC	CASSSSLRDRVLGEQYF
NA	TRBJ2-5	NA	TRBV7-9	TGTGCCAGCATGTCTCGGGGTGGGCGAGAGACCCAGTACTTC	CASMSRGGRETQYF
NA	TRBJ2-5	NA	TRBV7-8	TGTGCCAGCAGCTTCCAGGACACACACCAAGAGACCCAGTACTTC	CASSFQDTHQETQYF
NA	TRBJ2-1	NA	TRBV28	TGTGCCAGCAGTTTGAAGGTAGCGGTCTCCTACAATGAGCAGTTCTTC	CASSLKVAVSYNEQFF
TRBD2	TRBJ2-1	once	TRBV20-1	TGCAGTGCTAGTCTGGCGGGGGGGCGTGCGCCCAATGAGCAGTTCTTC	CSASLAGGRAPNEQFF
NA	TRBJ1-1	NA	TRBV6-6	TGTGCCAGCGCTATACTGGACAGCAACACTGAAGCTTTCTTT	CASAILDSNTEAFF
NA	TRBJ1-4	NA	TRBV27	TGTGCCAGCAGTCTCACAGGGAGGGGAAAACTGTTTTTT	CASSLTGRGKLFF
NA	TRBJ2-7	NA	TRBV28	TGTGCCAGCAGACGACCGACAGGCTCCTCCTACGAGCAGTACTTC	CASRRPTGSSYEQYF
TRBD1	TRBJ2-5	NA	TRBV9	TGTGCCAGCAGCGTATCACCCGGGACAGGGGGCCAAGAGACCCAGTACTTC	CASSVSPGTGGQETQYF
NA	TRBJ2-6	NA	TRBV5-1	TGCGCCAGCAGCTCCACTCCGTCGGGGGCCAACGTCCTGACTTTC	CASSSTPSGANVLTF
NA	TRBJ2-7	NA	TRBV6-5	TGTGCCAGCAGATCTAGCGACCTACTGCACCACTTC	CASRSSDLLHHF
TRBD2	TRBJ2-5	NA	TRBV6-5	TGTGCCAGCACCTGGCGGGGGGAGACCCAGTACTTC	CASTWRGETQYF
TRBD2	TRBJ2-7	NA	TRBV4-3	TGCGCCAGCAGCCAAGTGGCGGGGAGGGGATCCTACGAGCAGTACTTC	CASSQVAGRGSYEQYF
NA	TRBJ1-2	NA	TRBV5-8	TGTGCCAGCAGCTTGGGCACCCAAGGGGATAACTATGGCTACACCTTC	CASSLGTQGDNYGYTF
TRBD1	TRBJ1-2	NA	TRBV6-5	TGTGCCAGCAGCGGGACAGGGGGTGTAGGCTACACCTTC	CASSGTGGVGYTF
NA	TRBJ1-1	NA	TRBV7-8	TGTGCCAGCAGCCCAGCTCGGTTTTCTAACACTGAAGCTTTCTTT	CASSPARFSNTEAFF
TRBD1	TRBJ1-5	few	TRBV19	TGTGCCAGTAGTAAAACAGGGGGTCAGCCCCAGCATTTT	CASSKTGGQPQHF
NA	TRBJ2-5	NA	TRBV29-1	TGCAGCGTTGACAGGGGCGGGAGCGGTGAGACCCAGTACTTC	CSVDRGGSGETQYF
TRBD1	TRBJ2-5	NA	TRBV27	TGTGCCAGCAGTTCACCACAGGGGGGAGGCCAAGAGACCCAGTACTTC	CASSSPQGGGQETQYF
TRBD1	TRBJ2-2	NA	TRBV7-3	TGTGCCAGCAGCCAATCCCGGGACAGGCCCGGGGAGCTGTTTTTT	CASSQSRDRPGELFF
TRBD1	TRBJ2-5	NA	TRBV5-6	TGTGCCAGCAGCCCGACAGGGTTAGGACGAGAGACCCAGTACTTC	CASSPTGLGRETQYF
TRBD2	TRBJ2-3	NA	TRBV2	TGTGCCGTACGGACTAGAGATACGCAGTATTTT	CAVRTRDTQYF
TRBD1	TRBJ1-5	NA	TRBV5-1	TGCGCCAGCAGCCGACAGGGGGGTAGTAATCAGCCCCAGCATTTT	CASSRQGGSNQPQHF
TRBD2	TRBJ2-7	NA	TRBV7-6	TGTGCCAGCAGCTTAGGATCTAGCGGGGGGGCCGTGTACGAGCAGTACTTC	CASSLGSSGGAVYEQYF
TRBD1	TRBJ1-5	NA	TRBV6-5	TGTGCCAGCACTCCGGGGACAGGGCCCCATCAGCCCCAGCATTTT	CASTPGTGPHQPQHF
TRBD1	TRBJ1-4	NA	TRBV6-5	TGTGCCAGCAGTTCTTCAGGGGGCTTCGAAAAACTGTTTTTT	CASSSSGGFEKLFF
TRBD1	TRBJ2-3	NA	TRBV5-4	TGTGCCAGCAGCTTGACAGGGGGCGTTACAGATACGCAGTATTTT	CASSLTGGVTDTQYF
NA	TRBJ1-2	NA	TRBV19	TGTGCCAGTAGTATTTACGGCGGCGACGGCTACACCTTC	CASSIYGGDGYTF
NA	TRBJ1-4	once	TRBV7-9	TGTGCCAGCAGCTTGACAGATAATGAAAAACTGTTTTTT	CASSLTDNEKLFF
NA	TRBJ2-1	NA	TRBV4-3	TGCGCCAGCAGCCAAGACCCCGGCGGGATCGATGAGCAGTTCTTC	CASSQDPGGIDEQFF